These T cell receptor beta chains were read from a single sample in a study of blood T cell repertoires in COVID-19. Repertoires were generated with immunoSEQ multiplex PCR, while TCRdb's copy carries only in-frame clones and drops some. The table records around 280,000 clones, 88% of them present only once. Input material: peripheral blood. These receptors were obtained from a woman aged 25-40 years with COVID-19, enrolled during active disease. Both conserved end residues are part of each CDR3. The D gene is left open where the match is weak. A clone size is listed for some rows: how often the clone was seen (once, few, many), or a class if it is expanded.

D gene | J gene | V gene | clone size | CDR3 length | CDR3 protein | CDR3 DNA
NA | TRBJ1-2 | TRBV3-1/TRBV3-2 | NA | 12 | CASSQGQGGYTF | TGTGCCAGCAGCCAAGGGCAGGGGGGCTACACCTTC
NA | TRBJ1-5 | TRBV5-5 | NA | 16 | CASSPGALMSNQPQHF | TGTGCCAGCAGCCCGGGAGCCTTGATGAGCAATCAGCCCCAGCATTTT
TRBD1 | TRBJ2-7 | TRBV9 | once | 15 | CASSVGGQGTYEQYF | TGTGCCAGCAGCGTAGGGGGACAGGGGACATACGAGCAGTACTTC
NA | TRBJ2-5 | TRBV7-3 | NA | 14 | CASSLNQGSETQYF | TGTGCCAGCAGCTTAAATCAGGGGTCAGAGACCCAGTACTTC
TRBD1 | TRBJ2-7 | TRBV5-1 | once | 14 | CASSPGQGGNEQYF | TGCGCCAGCAGCCCGGGACAGGGAGGCAACGAGCAGTACTTC
NA | TRBJ2-7 | TRBV10-3 | NA | 15 | CAISESTGSSYEQYF | TGTGCCATCAGTGAGTCGACCGGGAGCTCCTACGAGCAGTACTTC
TRBD1 | TRBJ2-1 | TRBV5-4 | NA | 17 | CASSIPRTGSGYNEQFF | TGTGCCAGCAGCATCCCACGGACAGGGAGCGGCTACAATGAGCAGTTCTTC
TRBD1 | TRBJ1-1 | TRBV5-4 | NA | 14 | CASSPQGRDTEAFF | TGTGCCAGCAGTCCACAGGGGAGAGACACTGAAGCTTTCTTT
NA | TRBJ2-5 | TRBV5-1 | NA | 14 | CASSPRQAPGTQYF | TGCGCCAGCAGCCCCCGACAGGCCCCCGGGACCCAGTACTTC
NA | TRBJ1-5 | TRBV7-2 | NA | 13 | CASSLVGGQPQHF | TGTGCCAGCAGCCTCGTCGGAGGCCAGCCCCAGCATTTT
NA | TRBJ1-2 | TRBV7-3 | once | 14 | CASSFDSSRNGYTF | TGTGCCAGCAGCTTCGACTCCTCCCGGAATGGCTACACCTTC
NA | TRBJ1-2 | TRBV7-8 | NA | 14 | CASSPETLRRGYTF | TGTGCCAGCAGCCCTGAAACTTTGAGGAGGGGCTACACCTTC
NA | TRBJ1-2 | TRBV9 | NA | 15 | CASSVGPGSAYGYTF | TGTGCCAGCAGCGTCGGTCCAGGGTCGGCCTATGGCTACACCTTC
TRBD1 | TRBJ2-5 | TRBV5-1 | NA | 15 | CASSYSWTGEETQYF | TGCGCCAGCAGCTACTCTTGGACAGGGGAGGAGACCCAGTACTTC
TRBD1 | TRBJ2-7 | TRBV7-2 | few | 12 | CASSLQGVEQYF | TGTGCCAGCAGCTTGCAGGGGGTAGAGCAGTACTTC
TRBD2 | TRBJ2-1 | TRBV20-1 | NA | 11 | CSARGGGEQFF | TGCAGTGCTAGAGGCGGGGGTGAGCAGTTCTTC
TRBD2 | TRBJ2-5 | TRBV28 | NA | 14 | CASSLLGLAETQYF | TGTGCCAGCAGTTTGTTGGGACTAGCGGAGACCCAGTACTTC
NA | TRBJ2-2 | TRBV24-1 | NA | 17 | CATSDLGGRSNTGELFF | TGTGCCACCAGTGATTTGGGTGGCCGATCGAACACCGGGGAGCTGTTTTTT
TRBD1 | TRBJ2-6 | TRBV2 | NA | 15 | CAGGQGVGGANVLTF | TGTGCCGGGGGACAGGGGGTTGGTGGGGCCAACGTCCTGACTTTC
NA | TRBJ2-7 | TRBV20-1 | NA | 13 | CSASRSNSYEQYF | TGCAGTGCTAGTCGGAGCAACTCCTACGAGCAGTACTTC
NA | TRBJ2-5 | TRBV9 | NA | 15 | CASSDRDNNQETQYF | TGTGCCAGCAGCGACCGGGACAACAACCAAGAGACCCAGTACTTC
TRBD2 | TRBJ2-3 | TRBV7-9 | NA | 15 | CASSLGGSGGDTQYF | TGTGCCAGCAGCTTAGGCGGGAGTGGCGGAGATACGCAGTATTTT
NA | TRBJ2-7 | TRBV10-3 | NA | 14 | CAISESILGARMYF | TGTGCCATCAGTGAGTCGATTTTAGGGGCGCGAATGTACTTC
NA | TRBJ2-6 | TRBV3-1/TRBV3-2 | few | 16 | CASSPAGMPGANVLTF | TGTGCCAGCAGCCCCGCCGGTATGCCTGGGGCCAACGTCCTGACTTTC
TRBD2 | TRBJ2-2 | TRBV29-1 | NA | 15 | CSVDLRLAGARELFF | TGCAGCGTTGACCTCCGACTAGCGGGAGCCCGGGAGCTGTTTTTT
NA | TRBJ1-3 | TRBV28 | NA | 15 | CASSFQPRAGNTIYF | TGTGCCAGCAGTTTTCAGCCGAGGGCTGGAAACACCATATATTTT
TRBD2 | TRBJ2-3 | TRBV6-2/TRBV6-3 | NA | 17 | CASSYVTSGLRGDTQYF | TGTGCCAGCAGTTACGTGACTAGCGGGCTGAGAGGCGATACGCAGTATTTT